The 26 T cell receptor beta chains presented below share a single source sample, sequenced in a study of T cell changes during pregnancy in multiple sclerosis. TCRdb's copy holds only in-frame clones and misses some; the assay was immunoSEQ multiplex PCR. The sample includes approximately 61,000 clones, 75% to 95% of them seen just once. The sequencing used peripheral blood, collected after pregnancy. Receptor source: a female donor in good health, enrolled as a control in a pregnancy study.

The chain has TRBV7-2 and TRBJ2-5, with a tentative D call TRBD1 (6 bases). This CDR3 comprises 14 residues. V lost 5 bases to trimming and J lost 1 base, with 11 bases between them. CDR1 is SGHTA and CDR2 is FQGNSA in the germline V gene. The CDR3 is CASSPPGVQETQYF. In DNA form, the CDR3 reads TGTGCCAGCAGCCCCCCAGGGGTCCAAGAGACCCAGTACTTC. The full variable domain, its missing parts supplied by reference TRBV7-2 and TRBJ2-5, is GAGVSQSPSNKVTEKGKDVELRCDPISGHTALYWYRQSLGQGLEFLIYFQGNSAPDKSGLPSDRFSAERTGGSVSTLTIQRTQQEDSAVYLCASSPPGVQETQYFGPGTRLLVL.

The CDR3 nucleotides read TGTGCCAGCAGTTGGGCGGGAGACCCTCTCGAGCAGTACTTC. Protein product: CASSWAGDPLEQYF. The chain carries TRBV28 and TRBJ2-7; 7 bases fit TRBD2. Trimming at V came to 4 bases and at J to 6 bases, leaving 9 bases not matched to a gene. Germline V gene sequence: CDR1 MDHEN, CDR2 SYDVKM. The CDR3 has 14 residues.

In DNA, the CDR3 is TGTGCCAGCAGTCGCCCCCCAGGAGCGGATGGCTACACCTTC. Amino acid sequence: CASSRPPGADGYTF. This chain joins TRBV11-2 and TRBJ1-2; D is ambiguous. Trimming shortened V by 6 bases and J by 6 bases, and 17 bases separated the two germline ends. The CDR3 extends over 14 amino acids. From germline, CDR1 is SGHAT and CDR2 FQNNGV. Supplemented by reference TRBV11-2 and TRBJ1-2, the full variable domain reads EAGVAQSPRYKIIEKRQSVAFWCNPISGHATLYWYQQILGQGPKLLIQFQNNGVVDDSQLPKDRFSAERLKGVDSTLKIQPAKLEDSAVYLCASSRPPGADGYTFGSGTRLTVV.

This clone was counted only a few times. This chain links TRBV13 with TRBJ1-2, with 11 bases that match TRBD1. The trim removed 5 bases at V and 5 bases at J, leaving 4 bases unmatched. CDR3 size: 14 residues. Looked up from germline, CDR1 is PRHDT and CDR2 is FYEKMQ (reference sequence). CDR3 sequence (DNA): TGTGCCAGCAGCCCCGGACAGGGGGCATATGGCTACACCTTC. As protein: CASSPGQGAYGYTF.

The chain joins TRBV11-2 to TRBJ2-3; possibly TRBD2 for D (6 bases). The CDR3 is 14 amino acids. The germline V gene has CDR1 SGHAT and CDR2 FQNNGV. Between the trimmed V and J ends, which lost 5 bases and 2 bases, there was a span of 11 bases. DNA for the CDR3: TGTGCCAGCAGCGGCGGAGGGTTCACAGATACGCAGTATTTT. As protein: CASSGGGFTDTQYF. Complete variable domain (other parts from reference TRBV11-2 and TRBJ2-3): EAGVAQSPRYKIIEKRQSVAFWCNPISGHATLYWYQQILGQGPKLLIQFQNNGVVDDSQLPKDRFSAERLKGVDSTLKIQPAKLEDSAVYLCASSGGGFTDTQYFGPGTRLTVL.

This clone appeared a single time. Relative to the germline gene, one junction end is altered; a read error may explain this. The chain couples TRBV7-7 to TRBJ2-2, with 9 bases identical to TRBD2. The CDR3 spans 16 residues. Germline V gives CDR1 SSHAT, CDR2 FNYEAQ (reference sequence). The CDR3 DNA follows: TGTGCTAGCAGCCGAAGCGGGGGGCGGGACACCGGGGAGCTGTTTTTT. Residues: CASSRSGGRDTGELFF.

This clone was picked up one time. V is TRBV11-2 and J is TRBJ1-5; D possibly corresponds to TRBD1 (5 bases). This CDR3 comprises 18 residues. The V and J ends lost 0 bases and 2 bases respectively, with 17 bases between them. Germline lookup yields CDR1 SGHAT and CDR2 FQNNGV. The CDR3 DNA is TGTGCCAGCAGCTTAGAAGGTCAGGGCGCAGGTGGCAATCAGCCCCAGCATTTT. Translation gives CASSLEGQGAGGNQPQHF.

This sequence joins TRBV6-1 and TRBJ2-7; D perhaps matches TRBD2 (7 bases). Trimming left V 1 base short and J 2 bases short, with 12 bases between. Germline V gives CDR1 MNHNS, CDR2 SASEGT. The CDR3 contains 15 residues. CDR3 sequence reads: CASSEEGGRTYEQYF. Here the CDR3 DNA reads TGTGCCAGCAGTGAAGAGGGGGGGCGGACCTACGAGCAGTACTTC.

This clone was seen once. The rearrangement uses TRBV7-2 and TRBJ1-5; D is uncertain. Germline values: CDR1 SGHTA, CDR2 FQGNSA. There are 14 residues in the CDR3. V gave up 5 bases and J gave up 3 bases, with 11 bases separating them. The CDR3 sequence is CASSNRHLNQPQHF. The CDR3 DNA follows: TGTGCCAGCAGCAACCGACATCTCAATCAGCCCCAGCATTTT.

This sequence joins TRBV15 and TRBJ2-7; D unresolved. Germline CDR1 is LNHNV and CDR2 is YYDKDF (reference sequence). This CDR3 region has 16 residues. The ends were cut back, 0 bases at V and 0 bases at J, with 12 bases in the middle. The CDR3 protein is CATSRDSTHHSYEQYF. The CDR3 DNA follows: TGTGCCACCAGCAGAGACAGTACACACCACTCCTACGAGCAGTACTTC.

J is TRBJ2-6 and V is TRBV18; 9 bases match TRBD1. The germline CDR1 and CDR2 sequences are KGHSH and LQKENI. The CDR3 spans 19 residues. Trimming removed 0 bases from V and 2 bases from J; junction bases left unmatched: 8. CDR3 in amino acids: CASSPPSTGGSPGANVLTF. CDR3 coding DNA: TGTGCCAGCTCACCACCCTCGACAGGGGGTTCCCCTGGGGCCAACGTCCTGACTTTC.

The gene calls are TRBV2 and TRBJ1-2; D gene unclear. Trimming removed 7 bases from V and 0 bases from J, with 9 bases in between. This CDR3 comprises 13 residues. CDR1 SNHLY and CDR2 FYNNEI come from the germline V gene. CDR3: CASTLLANYGYTF. The CDR3 DNA reads TGTGCCAGCACCTTACTAGCTAACTATGGCTACACCTTC.

V usage is TRBV7-8 and J usage is TRBJ2-2; tentatively, D is TRBD1 (5 bases). Germline assignment: CDR1 SGHVS and CDR2 FQNEAQ. CDR3 length: 16 amino acids. Trimming shortened V by 5 bases and J by 1 base, and 14 bases separated the two germline ends. The CDR3 is CASSTVREMNTGELFF. The CDR3 region has the DNA TGTGCCAGCAGCACAGTCAGGGAAATGAACACCGGGGAGCTGTTTTTT. Variable domain in full (rest from reference TRBV7-8 and TRBJ2-2): GAGVSQSPRYKVAKRGQDVALRCDPISGHVSLFWYQQALGQGPEFLTYFQNEAQLDKSGLPSDRFFAERPEGSVSTLKIQRTQQEDSAVYLCASSTVREMNTGELFFGEGSRLTVL.

V and J are TRBV9 and TRBJ2-5, with 11 positions matching TRBD2. Germline trimming cut 3 bases from V and 5 bases from J; bases unmatched to any gene: 6. Germline CDR1 is SGDLS and CDR2 is YYNGEE. The CDR3 has 15 amino acids. The CDR3 reads CASSALAGEGETQYF. The DNA of the CDR3 is TGTGCCAGCAGCGCACTAGCGGGAGAGGGGGAGACCCAGTACTTC.

The chain uses TRBV18 and TRBJ1-5; D gene unclear. The germline V and J ends were trimmed by 2 bases and 4 bases, with 12 bases remaining between them. The V gene's germline CDR1 is KGHSH and CDR2 LQKENI. CDR3 length equals 15 residues. The CDR3 nucleotides read TGTGCCAGCTCACCAGGGAGAGCAATGAATCAGCCCCAGCATTTT. Amino acid sequence: CASSPGRAMNQPQHF.

V is TRBV4-3 and J is TRBJ2-7, with 16 positions matching TRBD2. The CDR3 is 18 amino acids. Trimming cost V 4 bases and J 5 bases; bases outside gene matches: 11. Germline CDR1 and CDR2: LGHNA and YSLEER. CDR3 protein: CASSRGAAGLAGGDEQYF. The CDR3 region has the DNA TGCGCCAGCAGCCGAGGGGCTGCGGGACTAGCGGGAGGGGACGAGCAGTACTTC.

The chain uses TRBV14 and TRBJ2-5; 7 nucleotides agree with TRBD2. The V gene end was trimmed by 4 bases and the J gene end by 2 bases; junction bases not matched to a gene: 7. The CDR3 sequence is 15 residues long. Germline V CDR1 and CDR2: SGHDN, FVKESK. The CDR3 spells CASSRQTSRQETQYF. The CDR3 DNA reads as TGTGCCAGCAGCCGCCAGACTAGCAGACAAGAGACCCAGTACTTC.

This clone was recorded only once. The CDR3 region is CASSVGTGDYGYTF. Written as DNA, the CDR3 is TGTGCCAGCAGCGTAGGAACAGGGGACTATGGCTACACCTTC. This chain joins TRBV9 and TRBJ1-2; the match to TRBD1 covers 7 bases. The length of the CDR3 is 14 residues. Germline V gene data show CDR1 as SGDLS and CDR2 as YYNGEE. The junction had 2 bases not matched to a gene; V was cut back by 0 bases and J by 3 bases.

CDR3 nucleotide sequence: TGTGCCAGCACCGCCCTACGGGGTACCTACGAGCAGTACTTC. This translates into CASTALRGTYEQYF. The chain couples TRBV11-2 to TRBJ2-7, with a possible D match to TRBD2 (5 bases). The CDR3 sequence is 14 residues long. Between the trimmed V and J ends, which lost 7 bases and 2 bases, there was a span of 15 bases. CDR1 and CDR2 from the germline V gene are SGHAT and FQNNGV.

This rearrangement joins TRBV10-3 to TRBJ1-2, with D possibly TRBD1 on 5 matching bases. V lost 11 bases and J lost 6, with 19 bases in between. Germline CDR1 is ENHRY and CDR2 is SYGVKD. The CDR3 consists of 13 residues. The CDR3 nucleotides are TGTGCCTCCTCGAAGGGGATCAGTGATGGCTACACCTTC. It codes for CASSKGISDGYTF.

The J gene is TRBJ2-3, the V gene TRBV9; no firm D call. The length of the CDR3 is 13 residues. Germline V gives CDR1 SGDLS, CDR2 YYNGEE. V was cut by 0 bases and J by 0 bases, with 2 bases left in between. CDR3 residues: CASSVASTDTQYF. The CDR3, as DNA: TGTGCCAGCAGCGTAGCTAGCACAGATACGCAGTATTTT.

This clone has just a few counts. V gene TRBV5-5 combines with J gene TRBJ1-2; tentatively, D is TRBD1 (6 bases). Germline V gene sequence: CDR1 SGHKS, CDR2 YYEKEE (reference sequence). Trimming cost V 3 bases and J 7 bases, with 22 bases left between them. This CDR3 is 16 amino acids long. The CDR3 nucleotides are TGTGCCAGCAGCTCAGAGGTCGGACAGCCTCTTTCTGGCTACACCTTC. This sequence encodes CASSSEVGQPLSGYTF.

V is TRBV5-4 and J is TRBJ2-3; the match to TRBD2 covers 9 bases. CDR3 length: 15 amino acids. Germline lookup yields CDR1 SGHNT and CDR2 YYREEE (reference sequence). V shed 2 bases, J shed 4 bases, and the junction held 5 bases outside the gene matches. CDR3: CASSFAGGPPDTQYF. DNA for the CDR3: TGTGCCAGCAGCTTCGCGGGGGGGCCTCCAGATACGCAGTATTTT.

J is TRBJ2-7 and V is TRBV5-1, with TRBD1 matching 9 bases. The CDR3 runs to 15 residues. Germline V gives CDR1 SGHRS, CDR2 YFSETQ. Germline trimming cut 4 bases from V and 4 bases from J; bases unmatched to any gene: 9. The CDR3 DNA follows: TGCGCCAGCAGCGCAGGGACAGGGAATATATACGAGCAGTACTTC. This sequence encodes CASSAGTGNIYEQYF.

The chain uses TRBV7-2 and TRBJ1-1; D is perhaps TRBD1 (6 bases). Trimming left V 5 bases short and J 5 bases short, with 15 bases between. The CDR3 loop spans 14 amino acids. Per germline, CDR1 SGHTA and CDR2 FQGNSA. CDR3 region: CASSLQGYATEAFF. Here the CDR3 DNA reads TGTGCCAGCAGCCTCCAGGGGTACGCGACTGAAGCTTTCTTT.

This sequence joins TRBV6-5 and TRBJ1-1, with D possibly being TRBD1 (5 bases). CDR3 length: 15 residues. The germline V gene encodes CDR1 MNHEY and CDR2 SVGAGI. V dropped 5 bases and J dropped 0 bases, with 13 bases sitting between them. CDR3 DNA: TGTGCCAGCAGTACCGACAGCTTCATGAACACTGAAGCTTTCTTT. As protein: CASSTDSFMNTEAFF.